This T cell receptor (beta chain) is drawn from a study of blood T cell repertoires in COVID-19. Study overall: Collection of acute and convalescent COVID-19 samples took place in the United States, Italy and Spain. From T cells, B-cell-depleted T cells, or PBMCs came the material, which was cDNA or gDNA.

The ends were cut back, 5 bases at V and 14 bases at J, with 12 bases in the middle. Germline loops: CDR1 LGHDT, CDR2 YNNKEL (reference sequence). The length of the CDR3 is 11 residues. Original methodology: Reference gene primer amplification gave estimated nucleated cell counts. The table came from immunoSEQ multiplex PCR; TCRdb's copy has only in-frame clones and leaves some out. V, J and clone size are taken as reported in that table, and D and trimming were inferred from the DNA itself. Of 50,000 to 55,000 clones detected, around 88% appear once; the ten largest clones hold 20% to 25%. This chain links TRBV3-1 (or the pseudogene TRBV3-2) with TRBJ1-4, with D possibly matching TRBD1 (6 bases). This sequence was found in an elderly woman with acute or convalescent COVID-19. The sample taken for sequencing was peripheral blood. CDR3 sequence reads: CASSEQGRLFF. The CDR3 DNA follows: TGTGCCAGCAGCGAACAGGGACGGCTGTTTTTT.